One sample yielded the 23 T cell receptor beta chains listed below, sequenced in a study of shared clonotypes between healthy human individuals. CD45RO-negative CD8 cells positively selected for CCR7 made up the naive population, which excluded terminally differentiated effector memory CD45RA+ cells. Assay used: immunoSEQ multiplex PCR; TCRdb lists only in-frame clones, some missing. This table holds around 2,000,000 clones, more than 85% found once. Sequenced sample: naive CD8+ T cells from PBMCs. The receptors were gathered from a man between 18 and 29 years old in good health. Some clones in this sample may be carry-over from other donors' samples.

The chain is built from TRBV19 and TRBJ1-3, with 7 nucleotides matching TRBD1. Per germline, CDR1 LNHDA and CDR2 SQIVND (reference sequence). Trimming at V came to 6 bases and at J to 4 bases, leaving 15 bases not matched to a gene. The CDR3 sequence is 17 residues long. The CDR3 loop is CASSDIFTGVFGNTIYF. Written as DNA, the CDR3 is TGTGCCAGTAGCGATATATTCACAGGGGTCTTCGGAAACACCATATATTTT.

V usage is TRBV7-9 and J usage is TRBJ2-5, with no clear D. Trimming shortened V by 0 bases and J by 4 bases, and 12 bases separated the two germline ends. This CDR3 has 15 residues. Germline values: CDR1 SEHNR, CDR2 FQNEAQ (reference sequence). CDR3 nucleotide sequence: TGTGCCAGCAGCTTAGCACAGCTAGTATCAGAGACCCAGTACTTC. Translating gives CASSLAQLVSETQYF.

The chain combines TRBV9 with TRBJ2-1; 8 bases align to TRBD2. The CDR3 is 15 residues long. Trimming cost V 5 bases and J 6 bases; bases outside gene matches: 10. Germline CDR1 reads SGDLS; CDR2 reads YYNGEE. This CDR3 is CASRGSGSEINEQFF. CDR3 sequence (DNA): TGTGCCAGCAGGGGGAGCGGGAGCGAAATCAATGAGCAGTTCTTC.

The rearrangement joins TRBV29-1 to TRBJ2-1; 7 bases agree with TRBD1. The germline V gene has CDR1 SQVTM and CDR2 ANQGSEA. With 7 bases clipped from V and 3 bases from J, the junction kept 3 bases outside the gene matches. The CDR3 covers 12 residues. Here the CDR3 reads CSAQGVYNEQFF. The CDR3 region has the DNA TGCAGCGCCCAGGGGGTCTACAATGAGCAGTTCTTC.

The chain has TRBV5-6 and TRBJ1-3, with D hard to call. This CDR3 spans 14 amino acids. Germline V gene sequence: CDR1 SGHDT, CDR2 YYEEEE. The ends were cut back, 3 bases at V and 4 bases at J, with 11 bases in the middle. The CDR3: CASSYYVTGNTIYF. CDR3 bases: TGTGCCAGCAGCTATTATGTAACGGGAAACACCATATATTTT.

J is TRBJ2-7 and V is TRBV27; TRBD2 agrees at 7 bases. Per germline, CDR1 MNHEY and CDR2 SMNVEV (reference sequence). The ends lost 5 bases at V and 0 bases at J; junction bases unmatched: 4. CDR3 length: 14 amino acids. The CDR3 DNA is TGTGCCAGCAGTGATACTAGCGACTCCTACGAGCAGTACTTC. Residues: CASSDTSDSYEQYF.

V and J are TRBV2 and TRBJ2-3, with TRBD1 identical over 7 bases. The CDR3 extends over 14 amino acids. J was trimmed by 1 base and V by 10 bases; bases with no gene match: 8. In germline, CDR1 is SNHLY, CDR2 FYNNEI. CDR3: CAITDRDGTDTQYF. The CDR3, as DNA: TGTGCCATTACCGACAGGGATGGCACAGATACGCAGTATTTT.

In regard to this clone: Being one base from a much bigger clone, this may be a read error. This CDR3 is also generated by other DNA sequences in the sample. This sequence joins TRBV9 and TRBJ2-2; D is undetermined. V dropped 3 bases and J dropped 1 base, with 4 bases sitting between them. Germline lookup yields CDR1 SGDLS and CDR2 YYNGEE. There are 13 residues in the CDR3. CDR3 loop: CASSEGNTGELFF. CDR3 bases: TGTGCCAGCAGCGAAGGGAACACCGGGGAGCTGTTTTTT.

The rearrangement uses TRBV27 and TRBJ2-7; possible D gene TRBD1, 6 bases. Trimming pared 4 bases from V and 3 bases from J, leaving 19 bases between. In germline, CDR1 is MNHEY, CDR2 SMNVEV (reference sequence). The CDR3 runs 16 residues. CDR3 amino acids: CASSSRDTRTVYEQYF. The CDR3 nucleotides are TGTGCCAGCAGTTCCCGGGACACCCGGACCGTCTACGAGCAGTACTTC.

The DNA for the CDR3 is TGTGCCAGCAGTCACCCCTGGAGGGAAACCGGGGAGCTGTTTTTT. Amino acids: CASSHPWRETGELFF. The rearrangement links TRBV28 to TRBJ2-2, with D possibly matching TRBD2 (6 bases). The CDR3 loop spans 15 amino acids. Deletions cut 5 bases from V and 5 bases from J, with 15 bases between. Germline V gene data show CDR1 as MDHEN and CDR2 as SYDVKM.

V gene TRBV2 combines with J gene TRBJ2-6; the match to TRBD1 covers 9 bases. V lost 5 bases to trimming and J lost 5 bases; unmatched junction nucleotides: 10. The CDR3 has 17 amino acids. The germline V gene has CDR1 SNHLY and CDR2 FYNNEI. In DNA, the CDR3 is TGTGCCAGCAGTCGCCCGGACAGGGGCTTTCGGGCCAACGTCCTGACTTTC. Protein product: CASSRPDRGFRANVLTF. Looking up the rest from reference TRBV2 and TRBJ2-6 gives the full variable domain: EPEVTQTPSHQVTQMGQEVILRCVPISNHLYFYWYRQILGQKVEFLVSFYNNEISEKSEIFDDQFSVERPDGSNFTLKIRSTKLEDSAMYFCASSRPDRGFRANVLTFGAGSRLTVL.

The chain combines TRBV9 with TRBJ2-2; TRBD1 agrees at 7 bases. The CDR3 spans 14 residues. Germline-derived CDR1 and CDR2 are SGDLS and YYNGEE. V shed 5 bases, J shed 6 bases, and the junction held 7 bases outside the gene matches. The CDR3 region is CASRPGTVSGELFF. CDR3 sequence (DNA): TGTGCCAGCAGGCCGGGGACAGTCTCCGGGGAGCTGTTTTTT.

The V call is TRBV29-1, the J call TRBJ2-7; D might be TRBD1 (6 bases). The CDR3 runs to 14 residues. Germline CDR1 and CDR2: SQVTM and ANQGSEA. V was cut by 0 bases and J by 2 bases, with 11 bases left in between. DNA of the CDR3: TGCAGCGTTGAAGAGGACAGCCTTACCTACGAGCAGTACTTC. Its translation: CSVEEDSLTYEQYF.

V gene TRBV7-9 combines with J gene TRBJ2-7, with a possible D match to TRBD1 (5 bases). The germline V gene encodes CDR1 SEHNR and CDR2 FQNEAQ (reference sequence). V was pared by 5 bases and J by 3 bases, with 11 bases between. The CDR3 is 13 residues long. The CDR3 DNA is TGTGCCAGCAGCGGTGGACATGGCTACGAGCAGTACTTC. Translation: CASSGGHGYEQYF.

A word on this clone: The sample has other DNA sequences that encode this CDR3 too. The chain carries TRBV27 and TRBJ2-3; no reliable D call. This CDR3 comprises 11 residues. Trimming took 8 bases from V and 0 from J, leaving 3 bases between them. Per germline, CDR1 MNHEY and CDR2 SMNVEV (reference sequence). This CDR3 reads CASRSTDTQYF. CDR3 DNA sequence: TGTGCCAGCCGAAGCACAGATACGCAGTATTTT.

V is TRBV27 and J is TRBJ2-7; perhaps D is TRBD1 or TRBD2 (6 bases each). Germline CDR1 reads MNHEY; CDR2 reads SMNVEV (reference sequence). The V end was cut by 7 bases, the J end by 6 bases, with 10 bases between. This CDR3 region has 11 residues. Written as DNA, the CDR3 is TGTGCCAGCAAAGAGGGGGGCGAGCAGTACTTC. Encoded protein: CASKEGGEQYF.

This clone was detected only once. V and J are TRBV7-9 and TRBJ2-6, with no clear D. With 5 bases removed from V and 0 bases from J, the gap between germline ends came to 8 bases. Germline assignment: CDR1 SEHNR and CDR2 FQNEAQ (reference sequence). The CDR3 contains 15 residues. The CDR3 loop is CASSARGSGANVLTF. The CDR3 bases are TGTGCCAGCAGCGCAAGAGGCTCTGGGGCCAACGTCCTGACTTTC.

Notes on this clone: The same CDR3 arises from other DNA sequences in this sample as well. Written as DNA, the CDR3 is TGTGCCAGCAGCTTAGTGCCTAGCTCCTACAATGAGCAGTTCTTC. Protein product: CASSLVPSSYNEQFF. V is TRBV7-2 and J is TRBJ2-1; no reliable D call. The V gene lost 1 base and the J gene lost 0 bases, with 7 bases spanning the gap. CDR1 is SGHTA, CDR2 FQGNSA, per germline. This CDR3 is 15 amino acids long.

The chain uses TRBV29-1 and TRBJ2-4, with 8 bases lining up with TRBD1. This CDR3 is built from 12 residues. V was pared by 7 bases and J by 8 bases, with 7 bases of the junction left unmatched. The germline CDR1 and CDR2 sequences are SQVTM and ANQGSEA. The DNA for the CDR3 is TGCAGCGCCCAACAGGGGGAGGACATTCAGTACTTC. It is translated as CSAQQGEDIQYF.

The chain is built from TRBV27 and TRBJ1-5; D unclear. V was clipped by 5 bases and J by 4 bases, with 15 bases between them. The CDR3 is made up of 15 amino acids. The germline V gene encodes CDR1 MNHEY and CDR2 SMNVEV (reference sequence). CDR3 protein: CASSPDRALNQPQHF. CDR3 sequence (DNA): TGTGCCAGCAGTCCCGACCGGGCCCTGAATCAGCCCCAGCATTTT.

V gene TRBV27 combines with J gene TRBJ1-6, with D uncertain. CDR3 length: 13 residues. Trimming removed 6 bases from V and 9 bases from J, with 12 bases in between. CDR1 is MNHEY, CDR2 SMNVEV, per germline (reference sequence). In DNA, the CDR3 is TGTGCCAGCAGAGTGTTCGATTTTTCACCCCTCCACTTT. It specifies CASRVFDFSPLHF.

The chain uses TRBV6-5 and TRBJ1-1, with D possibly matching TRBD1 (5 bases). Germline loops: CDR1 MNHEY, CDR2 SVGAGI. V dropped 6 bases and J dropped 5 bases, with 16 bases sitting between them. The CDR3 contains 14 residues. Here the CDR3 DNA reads TGTGCCAGCAGCCCCGGGGACTGGGGGACTGAAGCTTTCTTT. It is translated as CASSPGDWGTEAFF.

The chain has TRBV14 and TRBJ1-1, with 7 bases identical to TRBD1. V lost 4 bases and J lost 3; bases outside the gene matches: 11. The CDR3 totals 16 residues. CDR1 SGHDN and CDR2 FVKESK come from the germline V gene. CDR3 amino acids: CASSLRGGPYYTEAFF. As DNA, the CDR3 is TGTGCCAGCAGCCTCAGGGGGGGTCCCTATTACACTGAAGCTTTCTTT.